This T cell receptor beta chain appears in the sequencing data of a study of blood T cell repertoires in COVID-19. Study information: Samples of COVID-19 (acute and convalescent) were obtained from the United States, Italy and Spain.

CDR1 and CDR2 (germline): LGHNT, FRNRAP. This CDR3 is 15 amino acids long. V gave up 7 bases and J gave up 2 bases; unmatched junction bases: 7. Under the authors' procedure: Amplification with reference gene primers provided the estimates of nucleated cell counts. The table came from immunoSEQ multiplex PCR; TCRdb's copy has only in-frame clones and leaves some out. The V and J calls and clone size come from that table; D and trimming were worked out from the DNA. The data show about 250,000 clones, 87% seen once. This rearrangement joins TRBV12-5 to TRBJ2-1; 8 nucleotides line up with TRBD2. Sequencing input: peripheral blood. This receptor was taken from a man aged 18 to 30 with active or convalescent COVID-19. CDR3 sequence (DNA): TGTGCTAGTGCCTCCGGGGGGGGACCCTACAATGAGCAGTTCTTC. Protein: CASASGGGPYNEQFF.